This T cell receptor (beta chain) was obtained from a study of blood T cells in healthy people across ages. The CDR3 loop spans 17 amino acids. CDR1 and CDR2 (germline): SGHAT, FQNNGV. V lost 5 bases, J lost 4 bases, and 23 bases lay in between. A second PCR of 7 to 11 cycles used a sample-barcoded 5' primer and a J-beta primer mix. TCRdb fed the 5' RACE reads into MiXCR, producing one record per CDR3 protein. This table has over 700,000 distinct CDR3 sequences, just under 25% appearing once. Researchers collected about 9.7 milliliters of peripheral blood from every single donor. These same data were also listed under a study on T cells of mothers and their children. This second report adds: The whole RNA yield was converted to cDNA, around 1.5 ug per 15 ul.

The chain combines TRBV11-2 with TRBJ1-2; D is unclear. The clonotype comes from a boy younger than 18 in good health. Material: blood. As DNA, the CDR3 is TGTGCCAGCAGCCAGGCTGACTTATCCTCCCGCGTCTATGGCTACACCTTC. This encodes CASSQADLSSRVYGYTF.